This T cell receptor (beta chain) emerged from a study of blood T cell repertoires in COVID-19. Authors' methods: From reference gene primer amplification, estimates of nucleated cell counts were derived. The repertoire was sequenced with immunoSEQ multiplex PCR; TCRdb's copy has only in-frame clones and lacks some. V, J and clone size reflect that table, while D and trimming were determined from the DNA. Among around 21,000 clones listed, roughly 80% were seen once. The CDR3 contains 16 residues. Germline trimming cut 3 bases from V and 4 bases from J; bases unmatched to any gene: 5. Germline CDR1 and CDR2: MNHEY and SMNVEV (reference sequence).

The specimen was peripheral blood. This sequence was found in a man aged 35-49 years with acute or convalescent COVID-19. The chain uses TRBV27 and TRBJ2-1, with TRBD2 identical over 11 bases. This CDR3 reads CASSFVAGGGYNEQFF. The DNA of the CDR3 is TGTGCCAGCAGTTTCGTAGCGGGAGGGGGGTACAATGAGCAGTTCTTC.